This is a list of T cell receptor beta chains from one sample in a study of blood T cell repertoires in COVID-19. Measured with immunoSEQ multiplex PCR; TCRdb has only the in-frame clones, and not every one. The data hold 140,000 to 150,000 clones, with 75% to 90% observed a single time. The specimen was peripheral blood. These receptors originate from a man between 18 and 29 years old with COVID-19, enrolled during active disease. Both conserved end residues are part of each CDR3. D genes are given only for firm matches. Clone sizes are given selectively: once, few, many, or a class where the clone is expanded.

D gene | clone size | J gene | V gene | CDR3 protein | CDR3 DNA
NA | NA | TRBJ2-7 | TRBV7-2 | CASSSRGPYEQYF | TGTGCCAGCAGCTCAAGGGGTCCCTACGAGCAGTACTTC
NA | NA | TRBJ1-1 | TRBV28 | CASTLGRRRGAFF | TGTGCCAGCACCCTAGGACGGCGGCGCGGGGCTTTCTTT
NA | NA | TRBJ1-2 | TRBV11-2 | CASARDYYGYTF | TGTGCCAGCGCGCGGGATTACTATGGCTACACCTTC
TRBD1 | NA | TRBJ1-5 | TRBV19 | CASRGRSNQPQHF | TGTGCCAGCAGGGGGCGAAGCAATCAGCCCCAGCATTTT
TRBD1 | few | TRBJ2-7 | TRBV5-1 | CASSVQPGQGYEQYF | TGCGCCAGCAGCGTCCAACCGGGACAGGGCTACGAGCAGTACTTC
NA | NA | TRBJ2-7 | TRBV5-8 | CASSFGLSPYEQYF | TGTGCCAGCAGCTTTGGACTCTCCCCCTACGAGCAGTACTTC
NA | few | TRBJ2-1 | TRBV5-1 | CASSHAPSYNEQFF | TGCGCCAGCAGCCATGCGCCGTCCTACAATGAGCAGTTCTTC
TRBD1 | NA | TRBJ1-4 | TRBV5-6 | CASSFFGTGEKLFF | TGTGCCAGCAGCTTCTTTGGGACAGGGGAAAAACTGTTTTTT
NA | once | TRBJ1-6 | TRBV7-9 | CASSPEASRSSYNSPLHF | TGTGCCAGCAGCCCCGAGGCTTCTAGGAGCTCCTATAATTCACCCCTCCACTTT
TRBD2 | NA | TRBJ2-2 | TRBV30 | CAWSRGLALTGELFF | TGTGCCTGGAGTCGGGGACTAGCTCTCACCGGGGAGCTGTTTTTT
NA | NA | TRBJ1-6 | TRBV6-6 | CASSYPSSYNSPLHF | TGTGCCAGCAGTTACCCCAGCTCCTATAATTCACCCCTCCACTTT
NA | NA | TRBJ1-5 | TRBV28 | CATRQANQPQHF | TGTGCCACCCGACAGGCCAATCAGCCCCAGCATTTT
TRBD2 | NA | TRBJ2-7 | TRBV7-6 | CASSLVTSGHPYEQYF | TGTGCCAGCAGCTTAGTAACTAGCGGGCACCCCTACGAGCAGTACTTC
NA | once | TRBJ2-3 | TRBV9 | CASSDIGGRRTDTQYF | TGTGCCAGCAGCGACATAGGAGGGAGACGGACAGATACGCAGTATTTT
NA | NA | TRBJ2-1 | TRBV11-3 | CASSLSGGAYNEQFF | TGTGCCAGCAGCCTAAGCGGAGGGGCCTACAATGAGCAGTTCTTC
NA | NA | TRBJ1-1 | TRBV2 | CASSQMNTEAFF | TGTGCCAGCTCACAAATGAACACTGAAGCTTTCTTT
TRBD2 | NA | TRBJ2-7 | TRBV3-1/TRBV3-2 | CASSQRLAAEQYF | TGTGCCAGCAGCCAACGACTAGCTGCCGAGCAGTACTTC
NA | NA | TRBJ2-1 | TRBV14 | CASSQSGEQFF | TGTGCCAGCAGCCAATCCGGTGAGCAGTTCTTC
NA | NA | TRBJ1-5 | TRBV6-5 | CASSWDINQPQHF | TGTGCCAGCAGTTGGGACATAAATCAGCCCCAGCATTTT
TRBD1 | NA | TRBJ2-7 | TRBV15 | CATSRDRSGGVYEQYF | TGTGCCACCAGCAGAGATCGGTCAGGGGGTGTCTACGAGCAGTACTTC
TRBD2 | NA | TRBJ2-3 | TRBV4-2 | CASSLPGLAGFFGGDTTTDTQYF | TGTGCCAGCAGCCTACCAGGACTAGCGGGATTTTTTGGGGGAGATACAACCACAGATACGCAGTATTTT
NA | once | TRBJ2-2 | TRBV11-2 | CASSSFPGELFF | TGTGCCAGCAGCTCCTTTCCCGGGGAGCTGTTTTTT
NA | NA | TRBJ1-2 | TRBV4-3 | CASSQDWTETNYGYTF | TGCGCCAGCAGCCAAGATTGGACAGAAACTAACTATGGCTACACCTTC
NA | NA | TRBJ2-1 | TRBV28 | CASSFPGYRTYNEQFF | TGTGCCAGCAGTTTTCCCGGTTATCGTACCTACAATGAGCAGTTCTTC